Here is one TCR beta chain with its context. Its target is unknown. The CDR3 is 16 amino acids. Germline V lookup: CDR1 SEHNR, CDR2 FQNEAQ (reference sequence). V lost 3 bases and J lost 5; bases outside the gene matches: 7. The data stem from a study of T-cell memory formation after mild COVID-19. Study conclusions and caveats: Whereas later expanders leaned CD4+, clones contracting day 15 to 85 showed a balanced CD4/CD8 makeup. Among CD4+ contracting clones, most were CM and EM, and CD8+ ones EMRA.

TCRdb reprocessed the 5' RACE reads with MiXCR, giving one entry per CDR3 protein. This table has 350,000 to 450,000 distinct CDR3 sequences, 28% appearing once. The sample comprised PBMCs or a T cell subset sorted from them (not recorded which). The clonotype comes from an adult woman who had mild COVID-19 (a few samples of this study predate the infection). Cell type and time point are not known. J is TRBJ1-1 and V is TRBV7-9, with 12 bases lining up with TRBD1. The DNA of the CDR3 is TGTGCCAGCAGCTTCGGGGACAGGGGGCCGGGGACTGAAGCTTTCTTT. This codes for CASSFGDRGPGTEAFF.